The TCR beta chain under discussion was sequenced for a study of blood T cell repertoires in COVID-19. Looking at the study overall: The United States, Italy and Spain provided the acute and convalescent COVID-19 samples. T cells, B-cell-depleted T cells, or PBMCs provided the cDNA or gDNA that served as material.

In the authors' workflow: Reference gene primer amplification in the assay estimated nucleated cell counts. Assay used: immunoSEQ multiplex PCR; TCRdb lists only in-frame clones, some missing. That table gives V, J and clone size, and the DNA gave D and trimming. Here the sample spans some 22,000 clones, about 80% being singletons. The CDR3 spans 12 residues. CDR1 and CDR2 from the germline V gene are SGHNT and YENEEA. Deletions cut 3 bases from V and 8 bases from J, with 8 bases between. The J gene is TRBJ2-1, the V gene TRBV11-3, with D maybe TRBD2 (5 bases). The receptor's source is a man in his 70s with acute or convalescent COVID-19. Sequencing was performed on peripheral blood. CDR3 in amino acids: CASSFNSDEQFF. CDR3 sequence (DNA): TGTGCCAGCAGCTTCAATAGCGATGAGCAGTTCTTC.